The 8 T cell receptor beta chains in this list originate from one sample, sequenced in a study of blood T cell repertoires in COVID-19. The data were produced by immunoSEQ multiplex PCR, yet TCRdb's version contains in-frame clones alone and is incomplete. The sample includes about 230,000 clones, roughly 80% of them seen just once. The sequencing input was peripheral blood. All receptors come from a woman older than 75 with acute or convalescent COVID-19.

The chain links TRBV5-1 to TRBJ1-5; 9 nucleotides align to TRBD1. The germline gives CDR1 SGHRS, CDR2 YFSETQ. V lost 0 bases, J lost 4 bases, and 2 bases stayed unmatched. The CDR3 is 15 amino acids. In DNA form, the CDR3 reads TGCGCCAGCAGCTTGGAGGGACAGGGTAATCAGCCCCAGCATTTT. Its translation is CASSLEGQGNQPQHF.

This clone was found once. The V and J genes are TRBV9 and TRBJ1-1; 7 positions match TRBD1. Unmatched junction bases numbered 6, after V lost 0 bases and J lost 4 bases. Germline CDR1 reads SGDLS; CDR2 reads YYNGEE. The CDR3 sequence is 15 residues long. This chain's CDR3 is CASSVEGAVGTEAFF. CDR3 in DNA: TGTGCCAGCAGCGTAGAGGGGGCGGTGGGCACTGAAGCTTTCTTT. The complete variable domain, with remaining parts taken from reference TRBV9 and TRBJ1-1, reads DSGVTQTPKHLITATGQRVTLRCSPRSGDLSVYWYQQSLDQGLQFLIQYYNGEERAKGNILERFSAQQFPDLHSELNLSSLELGDSALYFCASSVEGAVGTEAFFGQGTRLTVV.

With regard to this clone: A much larger clone lies a single base off, so this may be a read error. The chain joins TRBV12-3 or TRBV12-4 to TRBJ1-1; tentatively, D is TRBD1 (6 bases). The CDR3 is 13 residues long. The V end was cut by 3 bases, the J end by 1 base, with 6 bases between. Here the CDR3 DNA reads TGTGCCAGCAGTTTGGGACAGAACACTGAAGCTTTCTTT. It encodes CASSLGQNTEAFF.

This clone was picked up one time. The chain joins TRBV7-9 to TRBJ1-2, with 10 bases fitting TRBD1. Germline V gives CDR1 SEHNR, CDR2 FQNEAQ (reference sequence). V dropped 5 bases and J dropped 2; count of bases not matched to a gene: 2. This CDR3 spans 14 amino acids. The CDR3 is CASSPGQGNYGYTF. The CDR3 nucleotides read TGTGCCAGCAGCCCGGGACAGGGGAACTATGGCTACACCTTC.

The rearrangement joins TRBV11-2 to TRBJ2-2, with D unresolved. Trimming shortened V by 3 bases and J by 3 bases, and 8 bases separated the two germline ends. The CDR3 loop spans 14 amino acids. Germline CDR1 SGHAT, CDR2 FQNNGV. CDR3 protein: CASSFSPYTGELFF. The CDR3 DNA is TGTGCCAGCAGCTTTTCCCCTTACACCGGGGAGCTGTTTTTT.

The rearrangement links TRBV5-1 to TRBJ1-1; 7 bases align to TRBD1. CDR1 is SGHRS, CDR2 YFSETQ, per germline. CDR3 size: 14 residues. Trimming removed 0 bases from V and 4 bases from J; junction bases left unmatched: 3. CDR3 DNA: TGCGCCAGCAGCTTGGAGGCAGGGGGCACTGAAGCTTTCTTT. Protein product: CASSLEAGGTEAFF.

V and J are TRBV18 and TRBJ2-4; maybe TRBD1 (6 bases). V lost 3 bases and J 0 bases, leaving 15 bases between the germline ends. Germline-derived CDR1 and CDR2 are KGHSH and LQKENI. The CDR3 extends over 17 amino acids. CDR3 amino acids: CASSPQLGHTAKNIQYF. CDR3 in DNA: TGTGCCAGCTCACCTCAACTGGGACACACAGCCAAAAACATTCAGTACTTC.

The chain combines TRBV16 with TRBJ2-1, with 14 positions matching TRBD2. Germline CDR1 and CDR2: KGHSY and FQNENV. This CDR3 spans 24 amino acids. The V gene end was trimmed by 3 bases and the J gene end by 4 bases; junction bases not matched to a gene: 26. The CDR3 region has the DNA TGTGCCAGCAGCCATGTAGGGGACAGCGATAAGTGGACTAGCGGGGGGCCCTCGTACAATGAGCAGTTCTTC. The encoded protein is CASSHVGDSDKWTSGGPSYNEQFF.